The entry below gives a single T cell receptor (beta chain) sequence along with its context. This specimen comes from a study of cytomegalovirus exposure and HLA in healthy donors. A multiplex PCR was run with 60 Vbeta primers and 13 Jbeta primers. Some clones are missing from TCRdb's copy, which holds only in-frame ones; the method was immunoSEQ multiplex PCR. The data hold some 170,000 clones, with approximately 81% observed a single time. The TCR comes from a woman aged 30 to 39 in good health and CMV-seropositive. The sequencing sample was made of PBMCs.

CDR3 sequence (DNA): TGTGCCAGCAGCTTATACGGGGGGAACACTGAAGCTTTCTTT. Protein: CASSLYGGNTEAFF. The chain couples TRBV7-2 to TRBJ1-1, with a tentative D call TRBD1 (5 bases). V lost 2 bases, J lost 1 base, and 8 bases lay in between. The CDR3 has 14 amino acids. The germline gives CDR1 SGHTA, CDR2 FQGNSA.